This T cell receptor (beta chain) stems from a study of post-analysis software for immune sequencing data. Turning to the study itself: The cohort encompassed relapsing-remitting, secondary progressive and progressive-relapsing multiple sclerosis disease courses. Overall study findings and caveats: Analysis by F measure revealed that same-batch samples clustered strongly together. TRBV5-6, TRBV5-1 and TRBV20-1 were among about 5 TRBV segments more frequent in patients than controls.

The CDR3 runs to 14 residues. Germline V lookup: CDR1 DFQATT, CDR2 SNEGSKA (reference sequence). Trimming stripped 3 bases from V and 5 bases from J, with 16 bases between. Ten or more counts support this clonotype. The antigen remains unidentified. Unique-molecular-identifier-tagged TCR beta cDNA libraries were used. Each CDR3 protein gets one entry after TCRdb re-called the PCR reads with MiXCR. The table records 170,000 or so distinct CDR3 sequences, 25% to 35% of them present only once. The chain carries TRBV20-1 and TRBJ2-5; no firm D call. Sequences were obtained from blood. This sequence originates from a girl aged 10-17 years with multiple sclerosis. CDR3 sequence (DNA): TGCAGTGCTAGGACCCCGGCAGGCTTGGAGACCCAGTACTTC. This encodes CSARTPAGLETQYF.